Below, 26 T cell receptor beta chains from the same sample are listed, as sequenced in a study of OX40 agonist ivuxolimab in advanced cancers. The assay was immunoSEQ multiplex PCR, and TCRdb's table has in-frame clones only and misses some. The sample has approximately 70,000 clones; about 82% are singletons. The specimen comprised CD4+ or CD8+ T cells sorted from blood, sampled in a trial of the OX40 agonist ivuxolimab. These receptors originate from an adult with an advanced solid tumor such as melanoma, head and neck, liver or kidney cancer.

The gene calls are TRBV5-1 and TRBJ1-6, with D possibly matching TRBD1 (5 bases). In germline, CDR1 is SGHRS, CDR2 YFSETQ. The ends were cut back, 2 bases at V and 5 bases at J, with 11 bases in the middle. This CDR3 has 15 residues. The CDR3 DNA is TGCGCCAGCAGCTTTCAGGGTGGAGATAATTCACCCCTCCACTTT. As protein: CASSFQGGDNSPLHF.

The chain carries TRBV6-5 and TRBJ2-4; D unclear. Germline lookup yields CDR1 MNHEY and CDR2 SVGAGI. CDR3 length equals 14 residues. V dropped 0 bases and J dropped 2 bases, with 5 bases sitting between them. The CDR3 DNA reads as TGTGCCAGCAGTTACTCAGGGTCCAAAAACATTCAGTACTTC. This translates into CASSYSGSKNIQYF.

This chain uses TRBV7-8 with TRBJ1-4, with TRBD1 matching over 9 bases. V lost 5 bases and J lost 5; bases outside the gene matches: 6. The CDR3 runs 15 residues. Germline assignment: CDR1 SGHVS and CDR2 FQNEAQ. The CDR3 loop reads CASSIDRGWNEKLFF. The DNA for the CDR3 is TGTGCCAGCAGCATCGACAGGGGGTGGAATGAAAAACTGTTTTTT.

CDR3 nucleotide sequence: TGTGCCAGTAGTATAGATAGCGGGGGTTACAATGAGCAGTTCTTC. Amino acid sequence: CASSIDSGGYNEQFF. The rearrangement joins TRBV19 to TRBJ2-1, with 9 positions matching TRBD2. Germline V lookup: CDR1 LNHDA, CDR2 SQIVND (reference sequence). V was pared by 0 bases and J by 4 bases, with 1 base of the junction left unmatched. This CDR3 is 15 amino acids long.

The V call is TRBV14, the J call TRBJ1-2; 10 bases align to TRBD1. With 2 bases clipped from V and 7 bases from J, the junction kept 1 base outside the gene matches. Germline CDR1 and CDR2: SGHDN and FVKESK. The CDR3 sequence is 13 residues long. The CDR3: CASSQRTGGGYTF. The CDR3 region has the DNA TGTGCCAGCAGCCAAAGGACAGGGGGTGGCTACACCTTC.

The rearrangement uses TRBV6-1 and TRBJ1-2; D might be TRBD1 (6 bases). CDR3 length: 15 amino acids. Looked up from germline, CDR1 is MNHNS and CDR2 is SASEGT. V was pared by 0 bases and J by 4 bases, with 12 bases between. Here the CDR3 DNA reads TGTGCCAGCAGTGAAGCGCTTGGGGGCGTCTATGGCTACACCTTC. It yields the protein CASSEALGGVYGYTF.

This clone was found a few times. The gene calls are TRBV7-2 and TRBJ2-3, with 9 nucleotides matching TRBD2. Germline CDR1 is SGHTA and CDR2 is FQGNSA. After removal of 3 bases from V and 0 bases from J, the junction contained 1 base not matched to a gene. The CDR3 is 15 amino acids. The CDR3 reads CASSFSGRSTDTQYF. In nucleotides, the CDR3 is TGTGCCAGCAGCTTTAGCGGGAGAAGCACAGATACGCAGTATTTT. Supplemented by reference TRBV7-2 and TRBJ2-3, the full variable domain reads GAGVSQSPSNKVTEKGKDVELRCDPISGHTALYWYRQSLGQGLEFLIYFQGNSAPDKSGLPSDRFSAERTGGSVSTLTIQRTQQEDSAVYLCASSFSGRSTDTQYFGPGTRLTVL.

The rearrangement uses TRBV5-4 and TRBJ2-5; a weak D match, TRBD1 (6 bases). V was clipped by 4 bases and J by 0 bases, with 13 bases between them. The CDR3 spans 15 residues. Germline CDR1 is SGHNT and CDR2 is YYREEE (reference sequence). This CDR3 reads CASSTRDKHQETQYF. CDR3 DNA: TGTGCCAGCAGCACCCGGGACAAACACCAAGAGACCCAGTACTTC.

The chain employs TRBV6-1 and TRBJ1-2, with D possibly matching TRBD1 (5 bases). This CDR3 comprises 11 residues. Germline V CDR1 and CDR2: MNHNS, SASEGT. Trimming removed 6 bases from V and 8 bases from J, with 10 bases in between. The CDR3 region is CASSSGIGYTF. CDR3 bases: TGTGCCAGCAGCTCAGGGATCGGCTACACCTTC.

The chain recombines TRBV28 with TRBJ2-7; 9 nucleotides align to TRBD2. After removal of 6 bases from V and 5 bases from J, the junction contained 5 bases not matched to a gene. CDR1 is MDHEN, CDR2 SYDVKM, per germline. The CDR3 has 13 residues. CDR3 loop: CASSRGLAHEQYF. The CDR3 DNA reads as TGTGCCAGCAGCCGGGGACTAGCCCACGAGCAGTACTTC.

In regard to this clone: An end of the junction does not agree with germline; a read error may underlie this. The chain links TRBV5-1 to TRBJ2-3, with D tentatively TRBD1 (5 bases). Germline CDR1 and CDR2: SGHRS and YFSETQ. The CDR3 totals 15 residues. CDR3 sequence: CASSLGGRSTGTQYF. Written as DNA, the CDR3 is TGCGCCAGCAGCTTGGGAGGACGGAGCACAGGTACGCAGTATTTT.

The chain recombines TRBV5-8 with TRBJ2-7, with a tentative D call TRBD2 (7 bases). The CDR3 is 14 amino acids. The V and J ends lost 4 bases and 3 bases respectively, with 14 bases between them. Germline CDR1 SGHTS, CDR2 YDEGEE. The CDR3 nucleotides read TGTGCCAGCAGCCGGGGGGCGGGTGTCTACGAGCAGTACTTC. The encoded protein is CASSRGAGVYEQYF.

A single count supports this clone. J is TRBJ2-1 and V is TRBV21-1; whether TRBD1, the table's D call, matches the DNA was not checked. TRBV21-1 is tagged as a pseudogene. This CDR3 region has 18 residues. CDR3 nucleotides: TGTGCCAGCAGCAAAGAAGAGTCGGGGACAGGGGTGAGGAATGAGCAGTTCTTC. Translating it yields CASSKEESGTGVRNEQFF.

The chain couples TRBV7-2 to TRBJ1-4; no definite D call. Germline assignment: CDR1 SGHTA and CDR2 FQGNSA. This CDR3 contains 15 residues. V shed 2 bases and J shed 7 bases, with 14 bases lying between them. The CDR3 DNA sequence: TGTGCCAGCAGCTTAAGTCAGTCGCTGCGTGAAAAACTGTTTTTT. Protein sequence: CASSLSQSLREKLFF.

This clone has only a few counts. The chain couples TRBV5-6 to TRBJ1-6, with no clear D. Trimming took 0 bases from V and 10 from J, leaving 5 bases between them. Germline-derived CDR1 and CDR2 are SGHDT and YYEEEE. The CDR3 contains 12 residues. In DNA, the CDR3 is TGTGCCAGCAGCTTGGTCTTCTCACCCCTCCACTTT. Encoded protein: CASSLVFSPLHF.

The chain's CDR3 is CASSQGPLLPYEQYF. The CDR3 coding sequence is TGTGCCAGCTCACAAGGGCCCCTACTCCCATACGAGCAGTACTTC. The rearrangement links TRBV18 to TRBJ2-7; D gene ambiguous. The ends were cut back, 4 bases at V and 4 bases at J, with 17 bases in the middle. The CDR3 sequence is 15 residues long. CDR1 and CDR2 from the germline V gene are KGHSH and LQKENI.

CDR3 sequence: CASRATGRHYEQYF. CDR3 sequence (DNA): TGTGCCAGCAGGGCGACAGGGCGGCATTACGAGCAGTACTTC. The chain carries TRBV6-5 and TRBJ2-7, with 7 bases lining up with TRBD1. Germline trimming cut 6 bases from V and 4 bases from J; bases unmatched to any gene: 9. The CDR3 has 14 amino acids. Germline CDR1 MNHEY, CDR2 SVGAGI.

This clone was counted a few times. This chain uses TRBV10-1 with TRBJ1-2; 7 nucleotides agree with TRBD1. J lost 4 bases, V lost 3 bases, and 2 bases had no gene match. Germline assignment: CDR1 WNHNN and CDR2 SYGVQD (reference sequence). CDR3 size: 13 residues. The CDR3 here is CASSERTGYGYTF. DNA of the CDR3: TGCGCCAGCAGTGAAAGGACAGGCTATGGCTACACCTTC.

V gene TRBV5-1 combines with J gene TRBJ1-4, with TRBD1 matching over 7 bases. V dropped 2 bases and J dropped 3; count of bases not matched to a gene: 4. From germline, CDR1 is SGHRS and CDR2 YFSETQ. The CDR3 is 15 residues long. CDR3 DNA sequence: TGCGCCAGCAGCTTCCGGGACAGTTCTAATGAAAAACTGTTTTTT. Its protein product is CASSFRDSSNEKLFF.

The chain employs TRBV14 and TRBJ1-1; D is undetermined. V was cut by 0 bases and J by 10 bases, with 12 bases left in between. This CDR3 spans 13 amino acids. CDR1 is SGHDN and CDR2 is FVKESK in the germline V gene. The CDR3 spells CASSQDYRMGAFF. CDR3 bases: TGTGCCAGCAGCCAAGATTATAGGATGGGAGCTTTCTTT. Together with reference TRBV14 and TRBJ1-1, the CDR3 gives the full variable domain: EAGVTQFPSHSVIEKGQTVTLRCDPISGHDNLYWYRRVMGKEIKFLLHFVKESKQDESGMPNNRFLAERTGGTYSTLKVQPAELEDSGVYFCASSQDYRMGAFFGQGTRLTVV.

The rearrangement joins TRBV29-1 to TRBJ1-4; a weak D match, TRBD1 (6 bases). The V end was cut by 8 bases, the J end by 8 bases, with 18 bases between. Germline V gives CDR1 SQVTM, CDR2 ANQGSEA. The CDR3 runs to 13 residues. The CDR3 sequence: CSSKRAGVEKLFF. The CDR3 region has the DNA TGCAGCTCTAAGAGGGCAGGGGTCGAAAAACTGTTTTTT.

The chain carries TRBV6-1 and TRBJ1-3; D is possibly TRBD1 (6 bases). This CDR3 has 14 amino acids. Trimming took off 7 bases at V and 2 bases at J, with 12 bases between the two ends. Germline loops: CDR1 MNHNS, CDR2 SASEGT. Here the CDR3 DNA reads TGTGCCAGCAACCCAAGGGGGACTGGAAACACCATATATTTT. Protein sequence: CASNPRGTGNTIYF.

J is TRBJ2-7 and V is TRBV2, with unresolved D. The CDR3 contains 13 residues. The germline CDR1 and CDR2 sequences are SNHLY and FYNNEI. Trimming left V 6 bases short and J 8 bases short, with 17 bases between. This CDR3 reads CASRPKSPAKQYF. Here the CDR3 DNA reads TGTGCCAGCAGACCCAAGTCCCCCGCCAAGCAGTACTTC.

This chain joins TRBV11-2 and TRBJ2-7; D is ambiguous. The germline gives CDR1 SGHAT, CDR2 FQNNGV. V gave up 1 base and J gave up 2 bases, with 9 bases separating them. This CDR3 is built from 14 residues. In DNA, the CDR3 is TGTGCCAGCAGCTTAGTTTCAGGTCCCTACGAGCAGTACTTC. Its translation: CASSLVSGPYEQYF.

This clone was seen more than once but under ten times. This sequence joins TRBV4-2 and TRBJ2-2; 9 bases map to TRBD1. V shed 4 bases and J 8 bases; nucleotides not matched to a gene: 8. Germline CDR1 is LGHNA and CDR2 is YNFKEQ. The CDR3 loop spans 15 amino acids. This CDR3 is CASSLHGTGLGELFF. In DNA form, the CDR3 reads TGTGCCAGCAGCCTCCACGGGACAGGGCTGGGGGAGCTGTTTTTT.

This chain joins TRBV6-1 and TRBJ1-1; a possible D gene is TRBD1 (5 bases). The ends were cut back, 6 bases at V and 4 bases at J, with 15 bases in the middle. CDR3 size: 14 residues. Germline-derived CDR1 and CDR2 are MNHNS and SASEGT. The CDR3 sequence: CASSPGWKATEAFF. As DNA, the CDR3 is TGTGCCAGCAGCCCAGGGTGGAAGGCCACTGAAGCTTTCTTT.